Following are 27 T cell receptor beta chains from one sample sequenced in a study of blood T cell repertoires in COVID-19. The data were produced by immunoSEQ multiplex PCR, yet TCRdb's version contains in-frame clones alone and is incomplete. Among 100,000 to 120,000 clones listed, about four fifths were seen once. What was sequenced was peripheral blood. Source of these receptors: a woman in her fifties or sixties with acute or convalescent COVID-19.

The V call is TRBV11-2, the J call TRBJ1-3, with D possibly being TRBD1 (5 bases). Trimming pared 1 base from V and 4 bases from J, leaving 14 bases between. Germline values: CDR1 SGHAT, CDR2 FQNNGV. The CDR3 loop spans 16 amino acids. The CDR3 protein is CASSLVGTGLGNTIYF. The DNA of the CDR3 is TGTGCCAGCAGCTTAGTAGGGACGGGACTAGGAAACACCATATATTTT.

This chain uses TRBV4-1 with TRBJ2-7; D is perhaps TRBD1 (5 bases). Germline lookup yields CDR1 MGHRA and CDR2 YSYEKL. V shed 2 bases and J shed 5 bases, with 16 bases lying between them. The CDR3 is 15 residues long. CDR3 amino acids: CASSQNDPAGNEQYF. DNA for the CDR3: TGCGCCAGCAGCCAAAACGACCCCGCAGGGAACGAGCAGTACTTC.

The chain couples TRBV5-1 to TRBJ2-7, with a weak D call TRBD2 (5 bases). Trimming took off 0 bases at V and 6 bases at J, with 10 bases between the two ends. Germline lookup yields CDR1 SGHRS and CDR2 YFSETQ. The CDR3 length is 13 residues. CDR3 in amino acids: CASSLANGIEQYF. The DNA of the CDR3 is TGCGCCAGCAGCTTGGCTAACGGGATCGAGCAGTACTTC.

V is TRBV9 and J is TRBJ2-7, with 11 bases lining up with TRBD2. CDR1 SGDLS and CDR2 YYNGEE come from the germline V gene. The length of the CDR3 is 15 residues. The J segment lost 3 bases and the V segment lost 5 bases, leaving 7 bases of the junction unmatched. Here the CDR3 reads CASSPTSGGGYEQYF. In nucleotides, the CDR3 is TGTGCCAGCAGTCCTACTAGCGGGGGAGGCTACGAGCAGTACTTC. Full variable domain (missing parts from reference TRBV9 and TRBJ2-7): DSGVTQTPKHLITATGQRVTLRCSPRSGDLSVYWYQQSLDQGLQFLIQYYNGEERAKGNILERFSAQQFPDLHSELNLSSLELGDSALYFCASSPTSGGGYEQYFGPGTRLTVT.

This chain joins TRBV4-3 and TRBJ1-6; D uncertain. The CDR3 sequence is 17 residues long. CDR1 LGHNA and CDR2 YSLEER come from the germline V gene. Trimming took off 5 bases at V and 13 bases at J, with 27 bases between the two ends. The CDR3 nucleotides are TGCGCCAGCAGCATGGGATCGGAGGCGGTCGATGGGTGGCCCCTCCACTTT. Translated: CASSMGSEAVDGWPLHF.

The V call is TRBV18, the J call TRBJ1-2; D is perhaps TRBD1 (6 bases). The germline V gene has CDR1 KGHSH and CDR2 LQKENI. The CDR3 contains 15 residues. V lost 3 bases, J lost 0 bases, and 11 bases lay in between. The CDR3 protein is CASSPSDRPNYGYTF. The DNA of the CDR3 is TGTGCCAGCTCACCTTCAGACAGGCCTAACTATGGCTACACCTTC.

The chain uses TRBV7-9 and TRBJ2-5; D may be TRBD1 (5 bases). Per the germline V gene, CDR1 is SEHNR and CDR2 is FQNEAQ (reference sequence). Trimming stripped 5 bases from V and 2 bases from J, with 12 bases between. This CDR3 comprises 14 residues. The CDR3 loop reads CASSRVGRQETQYF. As DNA, the CDR3 is TGTGCCAGCAGCCGCGTGGGGCGGCAAGAGACCCAGTACTTC.

This clone has only a few counts. The J gene is TRBJ2-3, the V gene TRBV10-3; D not certain. Germline V gene lookup returns CDR1 ENHRY and CDR2 SYGVKD. The CDR3 sequence is 14 residues long. Trimming stripped 4 bases from V and 2 bases from J, with 10 bases between. The CDR3 DNA reads as TGTGCCATCAGTGGAGGTGAATTCACAGATACGCAGTATTTT. Its protein product is CAISGGEFTDTQYF.

Points on this clone: At the DNA level, this CDR3 is encoded by other sequences in the same sample as well. This chain connects TRBV5-1 to TRBJ1-1, with 7 bases lining up with TRBD1. The CDR3 spans 13 residues. The V and J ends lost 1 base and 4 bases, in that order; junction bases with no gene match: 1. Germline assignment: CDR1 SGHRS and CDR2 YFSETQ. The CDR3 nucleotides are TGCGCCAGCAGCTTGCAGGGGGGCACTGAAGCTTTCTTT. Amino acids: CASSLQGGTEAFF.

This chain connects TRBV2 to TRBJ1-2, with 7 bases fitting TRBD1. The CDR3 has 13 amino acids. V shed 6 bases, J shed 8 bases, and the junction held 9 bases outside the gene matches. The germline CDR1 and CDR2 sequences are SNHLY and FYNNEI. The DNA of the CDR3 is TGTGCCAGCAGGGATACAGGGGAAAGGGGCTACACCTTC. Translation: CASRDTGERGYTF.

CDR3 coding DNA: TGTGCCAGTAGTGTCCGGGACAAGGGCTACACCTTC. It yields the protein CASSVRDKGYTF. The V and J genes are TRBV19 and TRBJ1-2; tentatively, D is TRBD1 (6 bases). This CDR3 contains 12 residues. Trimming took off 5 bases at V and 8 bases at J, with 12 bases between the two ends. Germline loops: CDR1 LNHDA, CDR2 SQIVND (reference sequence). Looking up the rest from reference TRBV19 and TRBJ1-2 gives the full variable domain: DGGITQSPKYLFRKEGQNVTLSCEQNLNHDAMYWYRQDPGQGLRLIYYSQIVNDFQKGDIAEGYSVSREKKESFPLTVTSAQKNPTAFYLCASSVRDKGYTFGSGTRLTVV.

This rearrangement joins TRBV19 to TRBJ2-2; TRBD2 aligns across 12 bases. This CDR3 contains 14 residues. Trimming at V came to 8 bases and at J to 4 bases, leaving 2 bases not matched to a gene. The germline V gene has CDR1 LNHDA and CDR2 SQIVND (reference sequence). CDR3 loop: CASSTSGGTGELFF. The DNA for the CDR3 is TGTGCCAGTTCGACTAGCGGGGGCACCGGGGAGCTGTTTTTT.

This chain links TRBV6-5 with TRBJ1-4; 7 positions agree with TRBD1. V was pared by 8 bases and J by 2 bases, with 5 bases of the junction left unmatched. This CDR3 comprises 14 residues. Germline loops: CDR1 MNHEY, CDR2 SVGAGI. CDR3 sequence reads: CASSTGPTNEKLFF. The CDR3 coding sequence is TGTGCCAGCTCGACAGGGCCGACTAATGAAAAACTGTTTTTT.

CDR3 residues: CASSRWTGGDTF. CDR3 nucleotide sequence: TGTGCCAGCAGCCGTTGGACAGGGGGTGACACCTTC. The V and J genes are TRBV11-2 and TRBJ1-2; 10 bases line up with TRBD1. The CDR3 totals 12 residues. From germline, CDR1 is SGHAT and CDR2 FQNNGV. V shed 5 bases, J shed 12 bases, and the junction held 6 bases outside the gene matches.

The chain employs TRBV6-2 or TRBV6-3 and TRBJ2-1; D perhaps matches TRBD2 (6 bases). The CDR3 loop spans 16 amino acids. In germline, CDR1 is MNHEY, CDR2 SVGEGT. The V gene lost 6 bases and the J gene lost 2 bases, with 17 bases spanning the gap. The CDR3 loop is CASSPGLGGPYNEQFF. In DNA, the CDR3 is TGTGCCAGCAGCCCCGGACTCGGGGGTCCCTACAATGAGCAGTTCTTC.

The chain couples TRBV2 to TRBJ1-2; 9 bases align to TRBD1. Germline-derived CDR1 and CDR2 are SNHLY and FYNNEI. The CDR3 is 11 amino acids. CDR3 coding DNA: TGTGCAGAGGGACAGGGCTATGGCTACACCTTC. Translated: CAEGQGYGYTF.

V usage is TRBV7-2 and J usage is TRBJ2-1; 10 bases are shared with TRBD1. Unmatched junction bases numbered 5, after V lost 2 bases and J lost 7 bases. The CDR3 covers 15 residues. CDR1 and CDR2 from the germline V gene are SGHTA and FQGNSA. This CDR3 reads CASSLRGQGYNEQFF. CDR3 coding DNA: TGTGCCAGCAGCTTAAGGGGACAGGGGTATAATGAGCAGTTCTTC.

The chain employs TRBV6-5 and TRBJ2-4; TRBD2 matches 13 bases. CDR3 length: 14 amino acids. V was clipped by 6 bases and J by 6 bases; unmatched bases: 2. CDR1 and CDR2 from the germline V gene are MNHEY and SVGAGI. CDR3 DNA sequence: TGTGCCAGCAGACTAGCGGGGGGGCCAAACATTCAGTACTTC. Amino acid sequence: CASRLAGGPNIQYF.

The V call is TRBV11-3, the J call TRBJ1-6, with a possible D match to TRBD1 (6 bases). Trimming took off 2 bases at V and 9 bases at J, with 14 bases between the two ends. CDR1 is SGHNT, CDR2 YENEEA, per germline. The CDR3 length is 15 residues. CDR3 DNA: TGTGCCAGCAGCTTACAACAGGGTATAGGTTCACCCCTCCACTTT. It specifies CASSLQQGIGSPLHF.

This clone was seen a few times. The rearrangement joins TRBV5-1 to TRBJ2-3, with 10 bases that match TRBD1. Per germline, CDR1 SGHRS and CDR2 YFSETQ. This CDR3 contains 15 residues. The V gene end was trimmed by 4 bases and the J gene end by 4 bases; junction bases not matched to a gene: 6. CDR3 loop: CASSDRGRDSDTQYF. The CDR3 region has the DNA TGCGCCAGCAGCGACAGGGGGCGCGACTCAGATACGCAGTATTTT.

The rearrangement joins TRBV7-2 to TRBJ1-2; D gene uncertain. The V and J ends lost 3 bases and 4 bases respectively, with 9 bases between them. The CDR3 extends over 13 amino acids. In germline, CDR1 is SGHTA, CDR2 FQGNSA. In nucleotides, the CDR3 is TGTGCCAGCAGCTTTGGGAGATTCTATGGCTACACCTTC. This sequence encodes CASSFGRFYGYTF.

V is TRBV24-1 and J is TRBJ1-5; D unresolved. The CDR3 covers 14 residues. Looked up from germline, CDR1 is KGHDR and CDR2 is SFDVKD. Deletions cut 4 bases from V and 0 bases from J, with 6 bases between. The CDR3 coding sequence is TGTGCCACCAGTGAAGCATATAGCAATCAGCCCCAGCATTTT. It translates to CATSEAYSNQPQHF.

The CDR3 nucleotides are TGCGCCAGCAGCCAAAGCAGGGGGGTGAGGAATGAGCAGTTCTTC. Amino acid sequence: CASSQSRGVRNEQFF. The chain combines TRBV4-3 with TRBJ2-1; TRBD1 is a possible D gene (7 bases). Germline lookup yields CDR1 LGHNA and CDR2 YSLEER. Trimming took 2 bases from V and 7 from J, leaving 15 bases between them. There are 15 residues in the CDR3.

The chain combines TRBV28 with TRBJ1-3; no clear D gene. Trimming shortened V by 1 base and J by 0 bases, and 10 bases separated the two germline ends. This CDR3 contains 16 residues. Germline CDR1 and CDR2: MDHEN and SYDVKM. The DNA for the CDR3 is TGTGCCAGCAGTTTATTCAGAACCAGCTCTGGAAACACCATATATTTT. Protein: CASSLFRTSSGNTIYF.

J is TRBJ1-6 and V is TRBV6-5; D is ambiguous. This CDR3 has 15 amino acids. V was clipped by 7 bases and J by 4 bases, with 14 bases between them. From germline, CDR1 is MNHEY and CDR2 SVGAGI. For the CDR3, the DNA is TGTGCCAGCATGCGAAGCCTTCCGTATAATTCACCCCTCCACTTT. Its protein is CASMRSLPYNSPLHF.

CDR3 amino acids: CASSLAPGAGNEQFF. CDR3 nucleotides: TGTGCCAGCAGCTTAGCGCCTGGAGCAGGGAATGAGCAGTTCTTC. The V gene is TRBV11-1, the J gene TRBJ2-1; possible D gene TRBD1, 5 bases. The CDR3 spans 15 residues. Trimming pared 0 bases from V and 7 bases from J, leaving 13 bases between. Germline CDR1 and CDR2: SGHAT and FQDESV (reference sequence).

This chain connects TRBV7-3 to TRBJ1-5, with D possibly TRBD1 on 6 matching bases. V shed 1 base and J shed 7 bases, with 8 bases lying between them. The CDR3 is 13 residues long. The germline CDR1 and CDR2 sequences are SGHTA and FQGTGA. The CDR3 here is CASSLKGGQPQHF. CDR3 bases: TGTGCCAGCAGCTTAAAAGGGGGACAGCCCCAGCATTTT.